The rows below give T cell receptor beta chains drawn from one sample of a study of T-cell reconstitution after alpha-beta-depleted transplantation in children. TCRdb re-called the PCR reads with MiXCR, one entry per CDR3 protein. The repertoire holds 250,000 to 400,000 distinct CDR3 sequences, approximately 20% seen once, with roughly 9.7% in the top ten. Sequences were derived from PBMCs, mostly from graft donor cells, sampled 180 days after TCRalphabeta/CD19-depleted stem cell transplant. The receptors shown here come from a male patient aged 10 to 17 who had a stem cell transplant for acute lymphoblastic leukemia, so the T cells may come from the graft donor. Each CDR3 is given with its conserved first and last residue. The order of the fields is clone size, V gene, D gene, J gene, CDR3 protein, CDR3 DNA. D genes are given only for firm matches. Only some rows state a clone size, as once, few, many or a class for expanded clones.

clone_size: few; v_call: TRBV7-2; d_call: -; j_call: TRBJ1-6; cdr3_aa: CASSLDSNSPLHF; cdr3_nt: TGTGCCAGCAGCCTTGACAGTAATTCACCCCTCCACTTT
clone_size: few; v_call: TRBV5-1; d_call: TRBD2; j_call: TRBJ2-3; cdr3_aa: CASSILSGRVSDTQYF; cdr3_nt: TGCGCCAGCAGCATCCTTAGCGGGAGGGTCTCAGATACGCAGTATTTT
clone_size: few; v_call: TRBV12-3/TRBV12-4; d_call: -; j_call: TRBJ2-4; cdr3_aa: CASSSTFPERWHIQYF; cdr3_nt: TGTGCCAGCAGCTCGACGTTCCCAGAGCGGTGGCACATTCAGTACTTC
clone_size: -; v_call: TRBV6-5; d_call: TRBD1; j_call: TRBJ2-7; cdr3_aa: CASSYPPDRGDCEQYF; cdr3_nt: TGTGCCAGCAGTTACCCTCCGGACAGGGGAGATTGCGAGCAGTACTTC
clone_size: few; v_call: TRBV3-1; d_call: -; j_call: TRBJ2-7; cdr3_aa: CASSQDNGRHYEQYF; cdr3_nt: TGTGCCAGCAGCCAAGATAACGGGAGACACTACGAGCAGTACTTC
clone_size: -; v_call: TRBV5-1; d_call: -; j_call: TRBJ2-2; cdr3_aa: CASSLGPPNTGELFF; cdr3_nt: TGCGCCAGCAGCCTCGGGCCGCCGAACACCGGGGAGCTGTTTTTT
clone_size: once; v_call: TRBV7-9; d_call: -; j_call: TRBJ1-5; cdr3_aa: CASSIGGFSQPQHF; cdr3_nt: TGTGCCAGCAGCATCGGGGGTTTTAGTCAGCCCCAGCATTTT
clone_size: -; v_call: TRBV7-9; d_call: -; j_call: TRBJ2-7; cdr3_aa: CASRMAPSYEQYF; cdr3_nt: TGTGCCAGCAGGATGGCCCCGTCCTACGAGCAGTACTTC
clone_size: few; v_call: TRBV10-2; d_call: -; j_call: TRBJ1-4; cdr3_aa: CASSDGGGRKLFF; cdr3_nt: TGCGCCAGCAGTGACGGAGGAGGGAGAAAACTGTTTTTT
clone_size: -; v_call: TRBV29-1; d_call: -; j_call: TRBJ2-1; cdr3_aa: CSAPERSSYNEQFF; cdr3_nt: TGCAGCGCCCCAGAGCGGAGCTCCTACAATGAGCAGTTCTTC
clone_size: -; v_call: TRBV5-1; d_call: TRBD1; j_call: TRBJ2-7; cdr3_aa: CASSRGTGETYEQSF; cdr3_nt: TGCGCCAGCAGCCGCGGGACAGGGGAGACCTACGAGCAGTCCTTC
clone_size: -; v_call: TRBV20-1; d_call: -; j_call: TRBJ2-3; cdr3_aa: CSAPGTRGTDTQYF; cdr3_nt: TGCAGTGCTCCCGGGACCCGAGGCACAGATACGCAGTATTTT
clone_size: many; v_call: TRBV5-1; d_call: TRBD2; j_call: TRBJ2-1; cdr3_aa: CASSGTSGRYNEQFF; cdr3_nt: TGCGCCAGTTCCGGGACTAGCGGGAGATACAATGAGCAGTTCTTC
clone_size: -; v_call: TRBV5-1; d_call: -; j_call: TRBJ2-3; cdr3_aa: CASSLDLSTDTQYF; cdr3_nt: TGCGCCAGCAGCTTGGATCTGAGCACAGATACGCAGTATTTT
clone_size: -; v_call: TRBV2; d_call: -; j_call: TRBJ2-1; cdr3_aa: CATPGVVKNEQFF; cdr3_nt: TGTGCCACCCCAGGGGTAGTAAAGAATGAGCAGTTCTTC
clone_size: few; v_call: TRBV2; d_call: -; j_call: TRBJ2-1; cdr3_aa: CASIQTYNEQFF; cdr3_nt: TGTGCCAGCATACAGACCTACAATGAGCAGTTCTTC
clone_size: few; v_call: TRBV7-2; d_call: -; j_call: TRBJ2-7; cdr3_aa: CASSFPWQVGEEQYF; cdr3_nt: TGTGCCAGCAGCTTTCCTTGGCAAGTAGGGGAAGAGCAGTACTTC
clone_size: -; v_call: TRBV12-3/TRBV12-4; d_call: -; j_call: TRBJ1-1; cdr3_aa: CASRRDRTDDTEAFF; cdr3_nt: TGTGCCAGCAGACGAGACAGGACCGATGACACTGAAGCTTTCTTT
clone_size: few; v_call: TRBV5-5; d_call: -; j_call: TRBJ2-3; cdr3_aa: CASSLLVVLRTQYF; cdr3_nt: TGTGCCAGCAGCTTGTTGGTGGTCCTAAGGACGCAGTATTTT
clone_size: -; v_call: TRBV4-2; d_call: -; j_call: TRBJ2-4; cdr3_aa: CASSQVTQGAKNIQYF; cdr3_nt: TGTGCCAGCAGCCAAGTCACACAGGGAGCCAAAAACATTCAGTACTTC
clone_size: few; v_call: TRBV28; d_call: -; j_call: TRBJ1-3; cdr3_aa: CASSQAWGNTIYF; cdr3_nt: TGTGCCAGCAGCCAGGCGTGGGGAAACACCATATATTTT
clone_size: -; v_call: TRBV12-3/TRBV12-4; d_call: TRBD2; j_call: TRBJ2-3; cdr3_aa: CASTLSGRAGDTQYF; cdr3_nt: TGTGCCAGCACCCTAAGCGGGAGGGCGGGGGATACGCAGTATTTT
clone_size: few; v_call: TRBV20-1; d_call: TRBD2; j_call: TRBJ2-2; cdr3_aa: CSARDRSEGGRTGELFF; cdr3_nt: TGCAGTGCTAGAGATCGGTCGGAGGGAGGGCGCACCGGGGAGCTGTTTTTT
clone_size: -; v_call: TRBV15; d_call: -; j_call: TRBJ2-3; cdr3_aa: CATGTDTQYF; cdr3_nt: TGTGCCACCGGAACAGATACGCAGTATTTT
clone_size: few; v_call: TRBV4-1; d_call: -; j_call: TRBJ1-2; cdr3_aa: CASSQDDAGPYNYGYTF; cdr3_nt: TGCGCCAGCAGCCAAGACGACGCAGGTCCCTATAACTATGGCTACACCTTC
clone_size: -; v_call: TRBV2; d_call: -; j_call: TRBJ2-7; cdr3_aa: CASSEGGLPYEQYF; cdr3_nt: TGTGCCAGCAGTGAAGGGGGGCTCCCCTACGAGCAGTACTTC
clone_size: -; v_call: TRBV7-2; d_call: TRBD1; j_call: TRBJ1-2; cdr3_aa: CASSIDRAGYTF; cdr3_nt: TGTGCCAGCAGCATCGACAGGGCTGGCTACACCTTC
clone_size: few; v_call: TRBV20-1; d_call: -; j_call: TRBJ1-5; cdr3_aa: CSASRWTGSNQPQHF; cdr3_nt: TGCAGTGCTTCTCGCTGGACGGGGAGCAATCAGCCCCAGCATTTT
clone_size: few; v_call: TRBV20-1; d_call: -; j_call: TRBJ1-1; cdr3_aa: CSAPRGGAGGDTEAFF; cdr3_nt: TGCAGTGCCCCAAGGGGGGGGGCCGGTGGGGACACTGAAGCTTTCTTT
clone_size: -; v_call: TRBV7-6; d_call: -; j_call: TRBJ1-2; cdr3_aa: CASSRWEGSGYTF; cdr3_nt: TGTGCCAGCAGCCGGTGGGAGGGAAGTGGCTACACCTTC
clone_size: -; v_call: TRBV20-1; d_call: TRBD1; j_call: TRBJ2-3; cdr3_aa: CSAGSGADRGRTDTQYF; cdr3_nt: TGCAGTGCTGGGTCCGGGGCGGACAGGGGGCGGACAGATACGCAGTATTTT
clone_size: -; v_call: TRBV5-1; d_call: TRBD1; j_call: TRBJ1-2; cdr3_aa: CASSLDPMTGRTGYTF; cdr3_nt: TGCGCCAGCAGCTTGGATCCCATGACAGGGCGTACTGGCTACACCTTC
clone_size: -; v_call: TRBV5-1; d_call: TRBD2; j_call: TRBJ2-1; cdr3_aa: CASSLELAAPYNEQFF; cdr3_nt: TGCGCCAGCAGCTTGGAACTAGCGGCCCCCTATAATGAGCAGTTCTTC
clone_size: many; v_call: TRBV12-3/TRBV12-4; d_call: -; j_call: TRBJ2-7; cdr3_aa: CASSLRRNSYEQYF; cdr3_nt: TGTGCCAGCAGTTTGCGAAGGAACTCCTACGAGCAGTACTTC
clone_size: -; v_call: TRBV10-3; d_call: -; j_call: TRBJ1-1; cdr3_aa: CAISDLQAPGAFF; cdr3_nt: TGTGCCATCAGTGATTTGCAAGCCCCGGGAGCTTTCTTT
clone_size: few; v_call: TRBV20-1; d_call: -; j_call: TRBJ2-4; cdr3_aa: CSARGGDRRSYKNIQYF; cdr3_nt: TGCAGTGCTAGAGGGGGAGACAGAAGGTCCTACAAAAACATTCAGTACTTC
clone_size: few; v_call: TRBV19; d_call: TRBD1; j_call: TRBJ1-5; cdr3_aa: CASSHYPYQSRDRGSQPQHF; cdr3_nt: TGTGCCAGTAGTCATTATCCGTACCAATCCCGGGACAGGGGCAGTCAGCCCCAGCATTTT
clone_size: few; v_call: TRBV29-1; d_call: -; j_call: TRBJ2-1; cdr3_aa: CSVVGLFFNEQFF; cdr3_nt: TGCAGCGTTGTAGGGCTTTTTTTCAATGAGCAGTTCTTC
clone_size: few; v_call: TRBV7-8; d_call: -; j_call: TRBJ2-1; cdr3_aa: CASTPRRVPNEQFF; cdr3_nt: TGTGCCAGCACCCCCCGCCGGGTACCTAATGAGCAGTTCTTC
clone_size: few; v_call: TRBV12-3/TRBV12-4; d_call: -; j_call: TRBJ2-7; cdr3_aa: CASSLADPAGEQYF; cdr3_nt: TGTGCCAGCAGTTTGGCCGACCCGGCGGGAGAGCAGTACTTC
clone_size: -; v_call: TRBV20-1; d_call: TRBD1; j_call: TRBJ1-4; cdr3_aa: CSARSPGTGGEKLFF; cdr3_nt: TGCAGTGCTAGAAGCCCCGGGACAGGGGGTGAAAAACTGTTTTTT
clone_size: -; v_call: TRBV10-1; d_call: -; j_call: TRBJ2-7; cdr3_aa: CASSGGLLSYEQYF; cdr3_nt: TGCGCCAGCAGTGGGGGACTTCTCTCCTACGAGCAGTACTTC
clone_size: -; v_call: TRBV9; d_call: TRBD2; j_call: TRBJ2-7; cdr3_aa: CASSAGLADIHSYEQYF; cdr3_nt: TGTGCCAGCAGCGCCGGACTAGCGGACATTCACTCCTACGAGCAGTACTTC
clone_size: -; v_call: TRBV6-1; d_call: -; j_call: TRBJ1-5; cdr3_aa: CASSRRMGSQPQHF; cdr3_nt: TGTGCCAGCAGTCGACGGATGGGGAGCCAGCCCCAGCATTTT
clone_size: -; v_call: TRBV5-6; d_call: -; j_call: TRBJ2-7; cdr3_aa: CASNRRGYEQYF; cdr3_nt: TGTGCCAGCAATAGAAGGGGCTACGAGCAGTACTTC
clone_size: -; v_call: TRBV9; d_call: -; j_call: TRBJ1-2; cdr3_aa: CASSAGGGEPGYTF; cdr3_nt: TGTGCCAGCAGCGCCGGAGGGGGGGAGCCTGGCTACACCTTC
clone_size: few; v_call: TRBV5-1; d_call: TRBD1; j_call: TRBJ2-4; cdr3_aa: CASEDRGQGGIQYF; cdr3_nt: TGCGCCAGCGAAGACAGGGGGCAGGGGGGCATTCAGTACTTC
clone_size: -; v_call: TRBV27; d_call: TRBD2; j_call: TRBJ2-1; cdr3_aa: CASSLRPTSSKLYEQFF; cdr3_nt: TGTGCCAGCAGTTTACGCCCGACTAGCTCCAAACTTTATGAGCAGTTCTTC